The rows below give T cell receptor beta chains drawn from one sample of a study of Ad26.COV2.S vaccination and SARS-CoV-2 variants. The assay was immunoSEQ multiplex PCR, and TCRdb's table has in-frame clones only and misses some. This sample has about 350,000 clones, with more than 75% found just once. Sequencing was performed on peripheral blood, taken in a trial of Ad26.COV2.S vaccine versus placebo. The source is a person between 18 and 59 years old who received the Ad26.COV2.S COVID-19 vaccine or a placebo. CDR3s include the opening cysteine and the closing phenylalanine or tryptophan. A D gene is named only where the DNA matches it firmly. Rows may omit the clone size; those that give it use once, few, many or a size class.

v_gene: TRBV24-1; d_gene: NA; abundance: NA; j_gene: TRBJ2-1; CDR3aa: CATSEPGQFNEQFF; CDR3nt: TGTGCCACCAGTGAGCCCGGACAGTTTAATGAGCAGTTCTTC
v_gene: TRBV9; d_gene: NA; abundance: NA; j_gene: TRBJ2-3; CDR3aa: CASSVNPGPSTDTQYF; CDR3nt: TGTGCCAGCAGCGTAAATCCGGGCCCTAGCACAGATACGCAGTATTTT
v_gene: TRBV7-6; d_gene: TRBD1; abundance: NA; j_gene: TRBJ2-7; CDR3aa: CASSIGQGDSGEQYF; CDR3nt: TGTGCCAGCAGCATAGGACAGGGGGACTCGGGCGAGCAGTACTTC
v_gene: TRBV15; d_gene: NA; abundance: NA; j_gene: TRBJ2-1; CDR3aa: CATSRVDGPGNEQFF; CDR3nt: TGTGCCACCAGCAGAGTGGACGGGCCGGGCAATGAGCAGTTCTTC
v_gene: TRBV5-1; d_gene: TRBD1; abundance: NA; j_gene: TRBJ2-2; CDR3aa: CASSFLGTGEGGELFF; CDR3nt: TGCGCCAGCAGCTTTCTAGGAACAGGGGAAGGCGGGGAGCTGTTTTTT
v_gene: TRBV4-3; d_gene: TRBD1; abundance: once; j_gene: TRBJ2-7; CDR3aa: CASSQAGTESYEQYF; CDR3nt: TGCGCCAGCAGCCAAGCCGGGACAGAGTCCTACGAGCAGTACTTC
v_gene: TRBV5-1; d_gene: NA; abundance: once; j_gene: TRBJ2-2; CDR3aa: CASSPGGTSTGELFF; CDR3nt: TGCGCCAGCAGCCCTGGAGGGACCAGCACCGGGGAGCTGTTTTTT
v_gene: TRBV4-3; d_gene: TRBD1; abundance: NA; j_gene: TRBJ2-7; CDR3aa: CASSQRLIRDRASYEQYF; CDR3nt: TGCGCCAGCAGCCAGAGGCTCATCCGGGACAGGGCTTCCTACGAGCAGTACTTC
v_gene: TRBV5-5; d_gene: NA; abundance: NA; j_gene: TRBJ2-3; CDR3aa: CASSARQASTDTQYF; CDR3nt: TGTGCCAGCAGCGCCCGACAGGCCAGCACAGATACGCAGTATTTT
v_gene: TRBV18; d_gene: TRBD1; abundance: NA; j_gene: TRBJ2-6; CDR3aa: CASSPDGTGASGANVLTF; CDR3nt: TGTGCCAGCTCACCAGACGGGACAGGGGCCTCTGGGGCCAACGTCCTGACTTTC
v_gene: TRBV25-1; d_gene: NA; abundance: NA; j_gene: TRBJ2-1; CDR3aa: CASSEGAITYNEQFF; CDR3nt: TGTGCCAGCAGTGAAGGAGCGATCACTTACAATGAGCAGTTCTTC
v_gene: TRBV7-9; d_gene: TRBD2; abundance: NA; j_gene: TRBJ2-3; CDR3aa: CASTPDGSGGSTDTQYF; CDR3nt: TGTGCCAGCACCCCGGACGGAAGCGGGGGGTCCACAGATACGCAGTATTTT
v_gene: TRBV2; d_gene: NA; abundance: NA; j_gene: TRBJ2-7; CDR3aa: CASKRDSNTYEQYF; CDR3nt: TGTGCCAGCAAGAGGGACTCGAATACCTACGAGCAGTACTTC
v_gene: TRBV10-2; d_gene: NA; abundance: many; j_gene: TRBJ1-2; CDR3aa: CASSGRTGERYIYGYTF; CDR3nt: TGCGCCAGCAGTGGGAGAACGGGCGAGCGCTACATCTATGGCTACACCTTC
v_gene: TRBV5-4; d_gene: TRBD2; abundance: NA; j_gene: TRBJ2-3; CDR3aa: CASSLRLAGSVDTQYF; CDR3nt: TGTGCCAGCAGCTTGCGACTAGCGGGGTCTGTGGATACGCAGTATTTT
v_gene: TRBV4-1; d_gene: NA; abundance: NA; j_gene: TRBJ1-4; CDR3aa: CASSRVIQATNEKLFF; CDR3nt: TGCGCCAGCAGCCGGGTCATACAGGCAACTAATGAAAAACTGTTTTTT
v_gene: TRBV11-3; d_gene: TRBD2; abundance: once; j_gene: TRBJ2-1; CDR3aa: CASSLGEAGGNEQFF; CDR3nt: TGTGCCAGCAGCTTAGGGGAAGCGGGGGGCAATGAGCAGTTCTTC
v_gene: TRBV6-4; d_gene: TRBD1; abundance: NA; j_gene: TRBJ2-1; CDR3aa: CASSAGQGDLEQFF; CDR3nt: TGTGCCAGCAGTGCGGGACAGGGGGATCTTGAGCAGTTCTTC
v_gene: TRBV5-1; d_gene: NA; abundance: once; j_gene: TRBJ2-2; CDR3aa: CASSLIPAGELFF; CDR3nt: TGCGCCAGCAGCTTGATCCCGGCCGGGGAGCTGTTTTTT
v_gene: TRBV21-1; d_gene: NA; abundance: once; j_gene: TRBJ2-7; CDR3aa: CASSSDRGTAYEQYF; CDR3nt: TGTGCCAGCAGCAGCGACAGGGGGACGGCCTACGAGCAGTACTTC
v_gene: TRBV5-1; d_gene: NA; abundance: NA; j_gene: TRBJ1-6; CDR3aa: CASSLAQGNSPLHF; CDR3nt: TGCGCCAGCAGCTTGGCCCAGGGCAATTCACCCCTCCACTTT
v_gene: TRBV5-4; d_gene: NA; abundance: NA; j_gene: TRBJ2-3; CDR3aa: CASSRGGGDTDTQYF; CDR3nt: TGTGCCAGCAGCCGAGGGGGCGGGGACACAGATACGCAGTATTTT
v_gene: TRBV18; d_gene: TRBD1; abundance: NA; j_gene: TRBJ2-5; CDR3aa: CASSPPWTGGSETQYF; CDR3nt: TGTGCCAGCTCACCCCCGTGGACAGGGGGAAGTGAGACCCAGTACTTC
v_gene: TRBV11-2; d_gene: NA; abundance: NA; j_gene: TRBJ2-1; CDR3aa: CASSLDVFRNEQFF; CDR3nt: TGTGCCAGCAGCTTAGACGTTTTTCGGAATGAGCAGTTCTTC
v_gene: TRBV27; d_gene: TRBD2; abundance: NA; j_gene: TRBJ2-7; CDR3aa: CASSSETDSGRRSYEQYF; CDR3nt: TGTGCCAGCAGTTCAGAGACCGATAGCGGGAGAAGGTCCTACGAGCAGTACTTC
v_gene: TRBV12-3/TRBV12-4; d_gene: NA; abundance: NA; j_gene: TRBJ2-2; CDR3aa: CASSTSGELFF; CDR3nt: TGTGCCAGCAGCACCAGCGGGGAGCTGTTTTTT
v_gene: TRBV7-2; d_gene: TRBD1; abundance: NA; j_gene: TRBJ1-2; CDR3aa: CASSLMTGNYGYTF; CDR3nt: TGTGCCAGCAGCTTAATGACAGGGAACTATGGCTACACCTTC
v_gene: TRBV30; d_gene: TRBD1; abundance: NA; j_gene: TRBJ1-1; CDR3aa: CAWSSRTGRSGKREMNTEAFF; CDR3nt: TGTGCCTGGAGTTCGCGGACAGGGCGCTCGGGGAAACGAGAAATGAACACTGAAGCTTTCTTT
v_gene: TRBV5-1; d_gene: NA; abundance: NA; j_gene: TRBJ2-1; CDR3aa: CASSLGGSRVDEQFF; CDR3nt: TGCGCCAGCAGCTTGGGGGGGAGCCGGGTCGATGAGCAGTTCTTC
v_gene: TRBV30; d_gene: NA; abundance: NA; j_gene: TRBJ2-1; CDR3aa: CAWSGDGNEQFF; CDR3nt: TGTGCCTGGAGCGGGGATGGCAATGAGCAGTTCTTC